These 25 T cell receptor beta chains were sequenced from one sample in a study of regulatory T cells in long-lasting Graves disease. As for time point: persistent/refractory GD, antithyroid drugs over 5 years with positive TRAb. PBMC RNA was the source of the TCR library. Libraries of TCR beta came from iRepertoire HTBI primers plus Arm-PCR of CDR3 regions. TCRdb reprocessed the multiplex PCR reads via MiXCR and lists one record per CDR3 protein. The table lists more than 300,000 distinct CDR3 sequences, roughly 23% of them singletons, with approximately 27% in the top ten. This material consisted of peripheral blood mononuclear cells (PBMCs), taken when the disease was refractory, from a patient treated with antithyroid drugs. All receptors come from a woman in her thirties or forties with Graves disease.

The sample holds many counts of this clonotype. The CDR3 bases are TGTGCCAGCAGCTCCTACTTGGCAGGCGAGACCCAGTACTTC. It encodes CASSSYLAGETQYF. This chain connects TRBV12-3 or TRBV12-4 to TRBJ2-5; D is undetermined. Trimming removed 6 bases from V and 5 bases from J, with 16 bases in between. The CDR3 has 14 amino acids.

The chain uses TRBV28 and TRBJ1-2; TRBD1 might be the D (6 bases). CDR3 length: 12 residues. V was pared by 7 bases and J by 6 bases, with 12 bases between. Germline-derived CDR1 and CDR2 are MDHEN and SYDVKM. CDR3 nucleotides: TGTGCCAGCATAACAGGGACACATGGCTACACCTTC. It encodes CASITGTHGYTF.

This sequence joins TRBV3-1 and TRBJ1-1; TRBD1 is a possible D gene (6 bases). The CDR3 totals 15 residues. Germline-derived CDR1 and CDR2 are LGHDT and YNNKEL (reference sequence). The germline V and J ends were trimmed by 3 bases and 7 bases, with 18 bases remaining between them. The CDR3 nucleotides read TGTGCCAGCAGCCATCATGGGACGGGGGGCAGTGAAGCTTTCTTT. It yields the protein CASSHHGTGGSEAFF.

This clonotype came up a few times. The chain carries TRBV19 and TRBJ2-2, with D perhaps TRBD1 or TRBD2 (5 bases each). V was clipped by 3 bases and J by 4 bases, with 18 bases between them. CDR3 size: 17 residues. Germline V gene sequence: CDR1 LNHDA, CDR2 SQIVND (reference sequence). The CDR3 reads CASSIPQRTRGTGELFF. The CDR3 nucleotides are TGTGCCAGTAGTATCCCCCAGCGTACTAGGGGCACCGGGGAGCTGTTTTTT.

In this sample, this clonotype turned up many times. The genes are TRBV7-8 and TRBJ2-5, with TRBD2 matching 10 bases. J was trimmed by 5 bases and V by 11 bases; bases with no gene match: 11. The germline V gene has CDR1 SGHVS and CDR2 FQNEAQ. The CDR3 is 14 amino acids. The CDR3: CAVRSGLAYETQYF. DNA of the CDR3: TGTGCCGTAAGATCGGGACTAGCGTATGAGACCCAGTACTTC. Complete variable domain (other parts from reference TRBV7-8 and TRBJ2-5): GAGVSQSPRYKVAKRGQDVALRCDPISGHVSLFWYQQALGQGPEFLTYFQNEAQLDKSGLPSDRFFAERPEGSVSTLKIQRTQQEDSAVYLCAVRSGLAYETQYFGPGTRLLVL.

J is TRBJ2-7 and V is TRBV20-1, with 10 bases lining up with TRBD2. This CDR3 spans 14 amino acids. J gave up 7 bases and V 6 bases, and 12 bases lay outside the gene matches. Germline CDR1 DFQATT, CDR2 SNEGSKA (reference sequence). The DNA for the CDR3 is TGCAGTGCCCCGCAGCGGGAGGGCTTAGGGGAGCAGTACTTC. Protein sequence: CSAPQREGLGEQYF.

The table lists this clonotype with a few counts. This sequence joins TRBV28 and TRBJ2-2; 12 bases are shared with TRBD2. Germline values: CDR1 MDHEN, CDR2 SYDVKM. The length of the CDR3 is 15 residues. Germline trimming cut 4 bases from V and 7 bases from J; bases unmatched to any gene: 4. The DNA of the CDR3 is TGTGCCAGCAGTTGGACTAGCGGGATGGGCGGGGAGCTGTTTTTT. Translating it yields CASSWTSGMGGELFF.

This clonotype was counted many times. The DNA of the CDR3 is TGTGCCAGCAGTCATGTACAGACCATTAGGGAGACCCAGTACTTC. This encodes CASSHVQTIRETQYF. The chain couples TRBV27 to TRBJ2-5; no reliable D call. CDR1 is MNHEY, CDR2 SMNVEV, per germline (reference sequence). V was cut by 5 bases and J by 5 bases, with 18 bases left in between. The CDR3 has 15 amino acids.

This clonotype has a handful of counts. This chain links TRBV5-1 with TRBJ1-2; 8 nucleotides agree with TRBD1. The V gene end was trimmed by 0 bases and the J gene end by 6 bases; junction bases not matched to a gene: 4. Germline V gene data show CDR1 as SGHRS and CDR2 as YFSETQ. The CDR3 totals 14 residues. The chain's CDR3 is CASSLVGTGHGYTF. The CDR3 DNA reads as TGCGCCAGCAGCTTGGTTGGGACAGGCCATGGCTACACCTTC.

This clonotype was detected once. The CDR3 sequence is CAWGRPGGLLWEQYF. Written as DNA, the CDR3 is TGTGCCTGGGGTCGTCCAGGGGGTTTATTGTGGGAGCAGTACTTC. The V call is TRBV30, the J call TRBJ2-7; 7 nucleotides align to TRBD1. Germline values: CDR1 GTSNPN, CDR2 SVGIG (reference sequence). The CDR3 is made up of 15 amino acids. Trimming cost V 5 bases and J 7 bases; bases outside gene matches: 17.

The gene calls are TRBV12-3 or TRBV12-4 and TRBJ2-1; D is ambiguous. This CDR3 spans 13 amino acids. V lost 3 bases to trimming and J lost 9 bases, with 12 bases between them. CDR3 sequence reads: CASSFTEIGEQFF. CDR3 nucleotide sequence: TGTGCCAGCAGTTTCACGGAGATAGGTGAGCAGTTCTTC.

This chain connects TRBV28 to TRBJ2-7, with TRBD1 identical over 7 bases. From germline, CDR1 is MDHEN and CDR2 SYDVKM. J was trimmed by 5 bases and V by 6 bases; bases with no gene match: 7. The CDR3 consists of 13 residues. The CDR3 loop is CASRSTGSHEQYF. DNA for the CDR3: TGTGCCAGCAGATCGACAGGGTCCCACGAGCAGTACTTC.

This clonotype was detected only a few times. The V call is TRBV24-1, the J call TRBJ1-5, with D perhaps matching TRBD1 (5 bases). This CDR3 is 13 amino acids long. Trimming pared 7 bases from V and 15 bases from J, leaving 21 bases between. Germline-derived CDR1 and CDR2 are KGHDR and SFDVKD. CDR3 residues: CATSQLSGEGVHF. DNA for the CDR3: TGTGCCACCAGCCAATTATCGGGGGAAGGGGTGCATTTT.

V gene TRBV9 combines with J gene TRBJ2-7, with D perhaps being TRBD1 or TRBD2 (5 bases each). Germline V gene sequence: CDR1 SGDLS, CDR2 YYNGEE. The CDR3 is made up of 15 amino acids. V lost 3 bases, J lost 3 bases, and 16 bases lay in between. CDR3 protein: CASSGTGTDIYEQYF. In nucleotides, the CDR3 is TGTGCCAGCAGCGGTACCGGGACGGACATCTACGAGCAGTACTTC.

Details on this clonotype: Compared with germline, one end of the junction differs, possibly owing to a read error. V gene TRBV20-1 combines with J gene TRBJ1-5; no clear D. The V gene's germline CDR1 is DFQATT and CDR2 SNEGSKA (reference sequence). The CDR3 sequence is 14 residues long. The CDR3 DNA follows: TGCAGTGCTAGACAGGAATCTTCATGGCAGCCCCGGCATTTT. Translated: CSARQESSWQPRHF.

The genes are TRBV20-1 and TRBJ1-5; D might be TRBD1 (5 bases). Germline CDR1 is DFQATT and CDR2 is SNEGSKA (reference sequence). V lost 0 bases to trimming and J lost 7 bases, with 13 bases between them. CDR3 length equals 14 residues. In DNA, the CDR3 is TGCAGTGCTAGAGATTTTCGGGGGTCGCAGCCCCAGCATTTT. Protein product: CSARDFRGSQPQHF.

This clonotype was observed at least ten times. The chain is built from TRBV6-1 and TRBJ1-5; D unclear. The CDR3 consists of 15 residues. Trimming took off 5 bases at V and 7 bases at J, with 18 bases between the two ends. The germline V gene has CDR1 MNHNS and CDR2 SASEGT. DNA of the CDR3: TGTGCCAGCAGTAAAGGGCCAGCCCTAAACCAGCCCCAGCATTTT. Amino acid sequence: CASSKGPALNQPQHF.

This clonotype came up many times. This chain connects TRBV2 to TRBJ1-5; possible D gene TRBD1, 5 bases. This CDR3 contains 17 residues. Germline V gene sequence: CDR1 SNHLY, CDR2 FYNNEI. Trimming removed 7 bases at V and 2 bases at J, with 21 bases between. The CDR3 is CASTGTRIKFGNQPQHF. As DNA, the CDR3 is TGTGCCAGCACTGGGACCCGGATTAAGTTTGGCAATCAGCCCCAGCATTTT.

This clonotype was counted a few times. This chain uses TRBV5-1 with TRBJ2-7; no clear D. The CDR3 is made up of 12 amino acids. The germline V gene has CDR1 SGHRS and CDR2 YFSETQ. Trimming stripped 0 bases from V and 6 bases from J, with 7 bases between. CDR3 coding DNA: TGCGCCAGCAGCTTGGGGGATGCCGAGCAGTACTTC. Its protein product is CASSLGDAEQYF. Full variable domain (outside the CDR3, taken from reference TRBV5-1 and TRBJ2-7): KAGVTQTPRYLIKTRGQQVTLSCSPISGHRSVSWYQQTPGQGLQFLFEYFSETQRNKGNFPGRFSGRQFSNSRSEMNVSTLELGDSALYLCASSLGDAEQYFGPGTRLTVT.

The V gene is TRBV6-1, the J gene TRBJ1-1; 8 bases map to TRBD1. CDR3 length: 13 amino acids. The germline V gene has CDR1 MNHNS and CDR2 SASEGT. V lost 8 bases, J lost 2 bases, and 4 bases stayed unmatched. CDR3 in amino acids: CASGGQGNTEAFF. CDR3 bases: TGTGCCAGCGGTGGACAGGGCAACACTGAAGCTTTCTTT.

This clonotype was seen ten or more times. The V call is TRBV12-3 or TRBV12-4, the J call TRBJ2-5; no clear D. This CDR3 has 13 amino acids. The V gene lost 1 base and the J gene lost 4 bases, with 7 bases spanning the gap. The CDR3 DNA follows: TGTGCCAGCAGTTTAGAAGTCGTAGAGACCCAGTACTTC. It is translated as CASSLEVVETQYF.

This clonotype was counted ten times or more. The chain couples TRBV7-9 to TRBJ2-7, with 9 nucleotides matching TRBD2. V lost 4 bases to trimming and J lost 4 bases; unmatched junction nucleotides: 2. The CDR3 is 13 residues long. Germline V CDR1 and CDR2: SEHNR, FQNEAQ (reference sequence). The CDR3 coding sequence is TGTGCCAGCAGCTCCAGCGGGAGGTACGAGCAGTACTTC. It encodes CASSSSGRYEQYF.

This clonotype occurred many times. This chain joins TRBV2 and TRBJ2-5; perhaps TRBD2 as D (6 bases). Germline CDR1 is SNHLY and CDR2 is FYNNEI. V was clipped by 8 bases and J by 1 base, with 8 bases between them. This CDR3 has 12 residues. Here the CDR3 reads CASGRFQETQYF. For the CDR3, the DNA is TGTGCCAGCGGGAGGTTCCAAGAGACCCAGTACTTC.

CDR3 sequence (DNA): TGCAGCGTGAGGGATGAGGGGGCTCCCCTAGGCTACACCTTC. Protein: CSVRDEGAPLGYTF. J is TRBJ1-2 and V is TRBV29-1, with 7 bases matching TRBD1. This CDR3 is 14 amino acids long. Germline V lookup: CDR1 SQVTM, CDR2 ANQGSEA. Unmatched junction bases numbered 15, after V lost 6 bases and J lost 8 bases.

This clonotype was counted a few times. The chain is built from TRBV9 and TRBJ1-5; 7 bases fit TRBD1. This CDR3 has 14 amino acids. Germline V gives CDR1 SGDLS, CDR2 YYNGEE. J was trimmed by 3 bases and V by 4 bases; bases with no gene match: 4. The CDR3 bases are TGTGCCAGCAGCCGGACAGGAGACAATCAGCCCCAGCATTTT. This translates into CASSRTGDNQPQHF. Variable domain in full (rest from reference TRBV9 and TRBJ1-5): DSGVTQTPKHLITATGQRVTLRCSPRSGDLSVYWYQQSLDQGLQFLIQYYNGEERAKGNILERFSAQQFPDLHSELNLSSLELGDSALYFCASSRTGDNQPQHFGDGTRLSIL.